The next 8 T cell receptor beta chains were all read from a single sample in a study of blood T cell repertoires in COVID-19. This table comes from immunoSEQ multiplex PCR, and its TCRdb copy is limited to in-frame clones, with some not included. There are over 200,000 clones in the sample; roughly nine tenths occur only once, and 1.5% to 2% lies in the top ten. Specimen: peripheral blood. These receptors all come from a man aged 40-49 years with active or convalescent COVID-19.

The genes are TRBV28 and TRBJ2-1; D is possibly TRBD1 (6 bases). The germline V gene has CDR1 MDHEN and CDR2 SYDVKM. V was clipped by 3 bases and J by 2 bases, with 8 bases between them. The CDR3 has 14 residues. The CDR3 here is CASSFRGTYNEQFF. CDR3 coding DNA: TGTGCCAGCAGTTTCAGGGGCACCTACAATGAGCAGTTCTTC.

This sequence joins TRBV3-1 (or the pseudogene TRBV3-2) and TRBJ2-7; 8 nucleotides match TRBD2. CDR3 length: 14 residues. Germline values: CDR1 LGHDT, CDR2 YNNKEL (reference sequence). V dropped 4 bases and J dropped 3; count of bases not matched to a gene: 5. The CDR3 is CASSLGLARYEQYF. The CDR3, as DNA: TGTGCCAGCAGCCTTGGACTAGCCCGCTACGAGCAGTACTTC.

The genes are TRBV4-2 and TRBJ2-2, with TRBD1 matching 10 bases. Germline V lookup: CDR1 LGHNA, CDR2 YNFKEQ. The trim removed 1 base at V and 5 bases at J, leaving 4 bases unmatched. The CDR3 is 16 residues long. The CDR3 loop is CASSQGGQGRTGELFF. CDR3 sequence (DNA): TGTGCCAGCAGCCAAGGGGGACAGGGGCGGACCGGGGAGCTGTTTTTT.

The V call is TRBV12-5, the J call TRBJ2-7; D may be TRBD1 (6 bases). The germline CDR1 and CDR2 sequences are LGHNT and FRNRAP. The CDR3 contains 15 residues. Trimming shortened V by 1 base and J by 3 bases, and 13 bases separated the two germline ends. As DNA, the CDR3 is TGTGCTAGTGGTTTGGAAGCAGGGGCTTTCTACGAGCAGTACTTC. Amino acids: CASGLEAGAFYEQYF.

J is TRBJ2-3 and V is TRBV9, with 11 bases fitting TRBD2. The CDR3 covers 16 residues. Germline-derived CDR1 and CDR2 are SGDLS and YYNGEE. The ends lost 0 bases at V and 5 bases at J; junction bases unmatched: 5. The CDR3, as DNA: TGTGCCAGCAGCGTAGCTACTAGCGGGAGTAAAGATACGCAGTATTTT. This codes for CASSVATSGSKDTQYF.

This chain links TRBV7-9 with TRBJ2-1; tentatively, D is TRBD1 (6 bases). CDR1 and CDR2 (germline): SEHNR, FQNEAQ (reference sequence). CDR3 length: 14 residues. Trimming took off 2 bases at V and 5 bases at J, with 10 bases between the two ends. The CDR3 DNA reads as TGTGCCAGCAGCTTAACAGGGATCCACAATGAGCAGTTCTTC. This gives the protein CASSLTGIHNEQFF. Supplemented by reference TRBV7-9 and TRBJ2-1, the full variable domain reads DTGVSQNPRHKITKRGQNVTFRCDPISEHNRLYWYRQTLGQGPEFLTYFQNEAQLEKSRLLSDRFSAERPKGSFSTLEIQRTEQGDSAMYLCASSLTGIHNEQFFGPGTRLTVL.

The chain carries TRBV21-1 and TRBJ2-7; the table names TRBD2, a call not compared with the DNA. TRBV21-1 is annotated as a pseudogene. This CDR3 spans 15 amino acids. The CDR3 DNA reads TGTGCCAGCAGCCAGACTAGCGGGCTCTCCTACGAGCAGTACTTC. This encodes CASSQTSGLSYEQYF.

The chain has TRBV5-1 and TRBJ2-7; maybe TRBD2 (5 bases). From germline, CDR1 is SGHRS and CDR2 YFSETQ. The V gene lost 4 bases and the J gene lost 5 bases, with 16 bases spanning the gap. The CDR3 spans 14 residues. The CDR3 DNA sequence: TGCGCCAGCAGCCGGGGAGAGGTTGCGGACGAGCAGTACTTC. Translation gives CASSRGEVADEQYF. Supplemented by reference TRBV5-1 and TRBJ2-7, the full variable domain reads KAGVTQTPRYLIKTRGQQVTLSCSPISGHRSVSWYQQTPGQGLQFLFEYFSETQRNKGNFPGRFSGRQFSNSRSEMNVSTLELGDSALYLCASSRGEVADEQYFGPGTRLTVT.